Shown below are 8 T cell receptor beta chains from a single sample sequenced in a study of T cell responses to AZD1222 COVID-19 vaccine. Repertoires were generated with immunoSEQ multiplex PCR, while TCRdb's copy carries only in-frame clones and drops some. This table has under 60,000 clones, around 80% appearing once. The input for sequencing was peripheral blood, taken on day 0 of AZD1222 vaccination. The receptors derive from an adult in good health.

The chain uses TRBV28 and TRBJ2-7, with 9 positions matching TRBD2. Trimming at V came to 5 bases and at J to 2 bases, leaving 7 bases not matched to a gene. The CDR3 is 15 amino acids. The germline V gene encodes CDR1 MDHEN and CDR2 SYDVKM. CDR3 sequence reads: CASSPQLAGPYEQYF. As DNA, the CDR3 is TGTGCCAGCAGTCCCCAGCTAGCGGGGCCCTACGAGCAGTACTTC. Full variable domain (outside the CDR3, taken from reference TRBV28 and TRBJ2-7): DVKVTQSSRYLVKRTGEKVFLECVQDMDHENMFWYRQDPGLGLRLIYFSYDVKMKEKGDIPEGYSVSREKKERFSLILESASTNQTSMYLCASSPQLAGPYEQYFGPGTRLTVT.

V usage is TRBV7-9 and J usage is TRBJ2-2; no definite D call. V was clipped by 4 bases and J by 1 base, with 7 bases between them. Germline values: CDR1 SEHNR, CDR2 FQNEAQ (reference sequence). This CDR3 comprises 14 residues. The CDR3 DNA reads TGTGCCAGCAGCTCTACGATGAACACCGGGGAGCTGTTTTTT. Protein product: CASSSTMNTGELFF.

A few counts support this clone. This chain connects TRBV27 to TRBJ1-1; 9 bases agree with TRBD1. Germline CDR1 is MNHEY and CDR2 is SMNVEV (reference sequence). The CDR3 sequence is 15 residues long. V lost 5 bases to trimming and J lost 6 bases; unmatched junction nucleotides: 10. CDR3 amino acids: CASSIAGTGLAEAFF. The DNA for the CDR3 is TGTGCCAGCAGTATCGCCGGGACAGGGTTGGCTGAAGCTTTCTTT.

The chain joins TRBV5-1 to TRBJ2-2; 7 nucleotides line up with TRBD1. The CDR3 length is 15 residues. The V segment lost 4 bases and the J segment 7 bases; nucleotides outside the gene matches: 10. Germline lookup yields CDR1 SGHRS and CDR2 YFSETQ. The CDR3 nucleotides are TGCGCCAGCAGCCCCCGACAGGGTGCGGGCGGGGAGCTGTTTTTT. Protein sequence: CASSPRQGAGGELFF.

J is TRBJ2-1 and V is TRBV18; D is perhaps TRBD1 (5 bases). The V gene lost 3 bases and the J gene lost 4 bases, with 10 bases spanning the gap. The CDR3 is made up of 14 amino acids. Germline-derived CDR1 and CDR2 are KGHSH and LQKENI. The CDR3 coding sequence is TGTGCCAGCTCACCGCAGGGTGGTTACAATGAGCAGTTCTTC. Translating it yields CASSPQGGYNEQFF.

V is TRBV28 and J is TRBJ1-3, with 7 bases lining up with TRBD1. V shed 10 bases and J 1 base; nucleotides not matched to a gene: 19. The CDR3 runs 18 residues. The germline gives CDR1 MDHEN, CDR2 SYDVKM. CDR3 nucleotides: TGTGCCATTCAACCTCCGGGACAGCTTGGTTTGTCTGGAAACACCATATATTTT. This translates into CAIQPPGQLGLSGNTIYF.

The V and J genes are TRBV3-1 (or the pseudogene TRBV3-2) and TRBJ2-2, with 9 bases lining up with TRBD2. The CDR3 is made up of 17 amino acids. V gave up 0 bases and J gave up 6 bases; unmatched junction bases: 8. In germline, CDR1 is LGHDT, CDR2 YNNKEL (reference sequence). CDR3 loop: CASSQERGRDLPGELFF. The CDR3 DNA reads as TGTGCCAGCAGCCAAGAACGCGGGAGGGACCTCCCCGGGGAGCTGTTTTTT.

The chain uses TRBV2 and TRBJ2-7; 7 bases agree with TRBD2. This CDR3 is built from 14 residues. Germline lookup yields CDR1 SNHLY and CDR2 FYNNEI. Trimming cost V 6 bases and J 0 bases; bases outside gene matches: 5. The CDR3 is CASSTGGRSYEQYF. The CDR3 DNA follows: TGTGCCAGCAGCACGGGAGGCCGCTCCTACGAGCAGTACTTC.